A selection of T cell receptor beta chains follows, all from one sample in a study of blood T cell repertoires in COVID-19. TCRdb's copy holds only in-frame clones and misses some; the assay was immunoSEQ multiplex PCR. This sample has some 380,000 clones, with about 90% found just once. What was sequenced was PBMCs or T cells enriched from blood (not recorded which). The receptors originated from a man in his thirties or forties who had recovered from COVID-19. The CDR3 runs from the conserved cysteine through the conserved F or W. The D gene is left open where the match is weak. Size is omitted from some rows. Given values are once, few, many or a class for expanded clones.

>TRBJ1-1|TRBD1|TRBV18|NA
CASSPQDRMNTEAFF
TGTGCCAGCTCACCGCAGGACAGGATGAACACTGAAGCTTTCTTT
>TRBJ1-2|TRBD1|TRBV9|NA
CASSYLRQGANYGYTF
TGTGCCAGCAGCTACCTACGACAGGGAGCTAACTATGGCTACACCTTC
>TRBJ1-4|TRBD1|TRBV7-9|NA
CASSPQGRIEKLFF
TGTGCCAGCAGTCCACAGGGGCGCATTGAAAAACTGTTTTTT
>TRBJ2-3|TRBD2|TRBV4-2|NA
CASSQVVTGGTDTQYF
TGTGCCAGCAGCCAAGTGGTGACGGGGGGAACAGATACGCAGTATTTT
>TRBJ1-2|NA|TRBV19|NA
CATRFGTNQNYGYTF
TGTGCCACGCGATTTGGGACAAATCAAAACTATGGCTACACCTTC
>TRBJ1-5|TRBD1|TRBV14|once
CASSPFIRDRNQPQHF
TGTGCCAGCAGCCCCTTTATCCGGGACAGGAATCAGCCCCAGCATTTT
>TRBJ1-2|TRBD1|TRBV19|NA
CASSRQGYGYTF
TGTGCCAGTAGTAGACAGGGGTATGGCTACACCTTC
>TRBJ1-1|NA|TRBV30|NA
CAYHPPVPAAFF
TGTGCCTACCACCCCCCAGTTCCTGCAGCTTTCTTT
>TRBJ1-2|NA|TRBV5-6|once
CASSSNPEGYGYTF
TGTGCCAGCAGCTCCAACCCGGAGGGCTATGGCTACACCTTC
>TRBJ2-7|TRBD2|TRBV11-2|once
CASSGAGGPGKAYEQYF
TGTGCCAGCAGTGGAGCGGGGGGGCCGGGTAAAGCCTACGAGCAGTACTTC
>TRBJ1-1|NA|TRBV6-4|NA
CASSRGGGEAFF
TGTGCCAGTTCCCGGGGAGGAGGGGAAGCTTTCTTT
>TRBJ2-2|TRBD2|TRBV11-2|once
CASSLSGGADGELFF
TGTGCCAGCAGCCTAAGCGGGGGGGCCGACGGGGAGCTGTTTTTT
>TRBJ1-2|NA|TRBV4-1|NA
CASSQDLAGYGYTF
TGCGCCAGCAGCCAAGACTTAGCCGGCTATGGCTACACCTTC
>TRBJ2-5|NA|TRBV29-1|once
CSVAQAKETQYF
TGCAGCGTTGCGCAGGCAAAAGAGACCCAGTACTTC
>TRBJ2-1|NA|TRBV9|NA
CASSPDWTNEQFF
TGTGCCAGCAGCCCTGACTGGACAAATGAGCAGTTCTTC
>TRBJ1-1|NA|TRBV6-5|NA
CASSYRGGNTEAFF
TGTGCCAGCAGTTACAGGGGCGGGAACACTGAAGCTTTCTTT
>TRBJ1-2|TRBD1|TRBV5-1|NA
CASSLEGTGTGGYTF
TGCGCCAGCAGCTTGGAGGGGACAGGGACGGGAGGCTACACCTTC
>TRBJ1-2|TRBD1|TRBV27|NA
CASSSSGGNGYTF
TGTGCCAGCAGTTCCTCAGGGGGGAATGGCTACACCTTC
>TRBJ1-4|NA|TRBV5-1|once
CASSSTRGATNEKLFF
TGCGCCAGCAGCTCCACTCGGGGTGCAACTAATGAAAAACTGTTTTTT
>TRBJ2-3|TRBD2|TRBV18|NA
CASSPRERDTDTQYF
TGTGCCAGCTCACCACGGGAGCGGGACACAGATACGCAGTATTTT
>TRBJ2-5|NA|TRBV4-2|NA
CASSQDRTVNLPQYF
TGTGCCAGCAGCCAAGATAGGACAGTAAATTTGCCCCAGTACTTC
>TRBJ1-5|TRBD1|TRBV5-6|once
CASSLGRGPSQPQHF
TGTGCCAGCAGCTTGGGAAGGGGGCCGTCTCAGCCCCAGCATTTT
>TRBJ2-6|TRBD2|TRBV19|NA
CATATSGSSGANVLTF
TGTGCCACCGCGACTAGCGGTAGCTCTGGGGCCAACGTCCTGACTTTC
>TRBJ2-1|NA|TRBV6-5|NA
CASSYSAGLFYNEQFF
TGTGCCAGCAGTTACTCGGCAGGCCTTTTCTACAATGAGCAGTTCTTC
>TRBJ1-5|TRBD1|TRBV6-1|NA
CASSERDRDQPQHF
TGTGCCAGCAGTGAAAGGGACAGGGATCAGCCCCAGCATTTT
>TRBJ1-5|NA|TRBV10-2|once
CASLGGVDQPQHF
TGCGCCAGCCTGGGGGGAGTTGATCAGCCCCAGCATTTT
>TRBJ1-2|TRBD1|TRBV3-1/TRBV3-2|NA
CASSQERRQGADGYTF
TGTGCCAGCAGCCAAGAACGGAGACAGGGGGCTGATGGCTACACCTTC
>TRBJ1-1|NA|TRBV30|NA
CAWGRGKSEAFF
TGTGCCTGGGGTAGGGGGAAGTCTGAAGCTTTCTTT
>TRBJ1-1|TRBD1|TRBV19|NA
CASSTGQGYTEAFF
TGTGCCAGTAGTACGGGACAGGGATACACTGAAGCTTTCTTT
>TRBJ1-3|TRBD1|TRBV9|NA
CASSVEEGARNTIYF
TGTGCCAGCAGCGTAGAGGAGGGGGCTCGAAACACCATATATTTT
>TRBJ2-1|TRBD2|TRBV6-5|NA
CASSTGLAHNEQFF
TGTGCCAGCAGTACGGGACTAGCCCACAATGAGCAGTTCTTC
>TRBJ2-2|TRBD2|TRBV4-3|NA
CASSQDRTSGNTGELFF
TGCGCCAGCAGCCAAGATAGGACTAGCGGGAACACCGGGGAGCTGTTTTTT
>TRBJ1-2|TRBD1|TRBV19|few
CASSLDRGLTGYTF
TGTGCCAGTAGTTTGGACAGGGGTCTCACTGGCTACACCTTC
>TRBJ1-1|NA|TRBV7-9|once
CASSLVRDWFEGTEAFF
TGTGCCAGCAGCTTAGTGCGTGATTGGTTTGAGGGCACTGAAGCTTTCTTT
>TRBJ2-7|TRBD1|TRBV30|NA
CAWGTGNYEQYF
TGTGCCTGGGGGACAGGGAACTACGAGCAGTACTTC
>TRBJ2-3|NA|TRBV5-4|NA
CASSLEGHTTDTQYF
TGTGCCAGCAGCTTGGAAGGACACACCACAGATACGCAGTATTTT
>TRBJ1-6|NA|TRBV30|NA
CAWNNGGNSPLHF
TGTGCCTGGAATAACGGAGGGAATTCACCCCTCCACTTT
>TRBJ1-1|TRBD1|TRBV6-5|NA
CASSRARTGGTEAFF
TGTGCCAGCAGCCGCGCCAGGACAGGGGGGACTGAAGCTTTCTTT
>TRBJ1-2|NA|TRBV11-2|NA
CASSPGVNYGYTF
TGTGCCAGCAGCCCCGGGGTCAACTATGGCTACACCTTC
>TRBJ1-5|TRBD1|TRBV30|NA
CAWSVRDRNNQPQHF
TGTGCCTGGAGTGTACGGGACAGGAATAATCAGCCCCAGCATTTT
>TRBJ2-1|TRBD1|TRBV9|NA
CASSSRDREWGEQFF
TGTGCCAGCAGCTCCCGGGACAGGGAGTGGGGAGAGCAGTTCTTC
>TRBJ2-6|NA|TRBV13|NA
CASGRYGDTSGANVLTF
TGTGCCAGCGGGCGTTACGGGGACACCTCTGGGGCCAACGTCCTGACTTTC
>TRBJ2-7|TRBD2|TRBV6-2/TRBV6-3|NA
CASSYLPSGGYEQYF
TGTGCCAGCAGTTATCTCCCTAGCGGGGGATACGAGCAGTACTTC
>TRBJ2-7|TRBD1|TRBV4-3|few
CASSHSGTGEVYEQYF
TGCGCCAGCAGCCATTCTGGGACAGGGGAGGTCTACGAGCAGTACTTC
>TRBJ2-1|NA|TRBV18|NA
CASSQQEGEQFF
TGTGCCAGCTCACAACAGGAGGGGGAGCAGTTCTTC
>TRBJ2-5|NA|TRBV7-9|NA
CASSLGGGAGTQYF
TGTGCCAGCAGCTTAGGAGGCGGGGCAGGGACCCAGTACTTC
>TRBJ1-2|TRBD1|TRBV30|once
CADDRGIGGYTF
TGTGCTGATGACAGGGGGATAGGGGGCTACACCTTC
>TRBJ1-1|NA|TRBV6-6|NA
CASTQGTLTTEAFF
TGTGCCAGCACCCAGGGTACCCTGACCACTGAAGCTTTCTTT
>TRBJ1-5|NA|TRBV7-2|NA
CASSLGGGVPNQPQHF
TGTGCCAGCAGCTTAGGGGGAGGGGTCCCAAATCAGCCCCAGCATTTT
>TRBJ2-1|TRBD1|TRBV5-1|NA
CASSLDPTGVNEQFF
TGCGCCAGCAGCTTGGATCCAACAGGGGTCAATGAGCAGTTCTTC
>TRBJ1-4|TRBD1|TRBV28|NA
CASSTGTENEKLFF
TGTGCCAGCAGCACCGGGACAGAGAATGAAAAACTGTTTTTT
>TRBJ1-4|NA|TRBV9|NA
CASSVGPAPSEKLFF
TGTGCCAGCAGCGTAGGACCAGCCCCTAGTGAAAAACTGTTTTTT
>TRBJ2-7|NA|TRBV15|NA
CATSTGSGEYEQYF
TGTGCCACCAGCACAGGGTCGGGGGAGTACGAGCAGTACTTC
>TRBJ1-2|NA|TRBV6-5|NA
CASALDRGYYTF
TGTGCCAGTGCCCTCGACCGCGGGTACTACACCTTC
>TRBJ1-4|NA|TRBV20-1|NA
CSASLGSEKLFF
TGCAGTGCTAGTTTGGGGAGTGAAAAACTGTTTTTT
>TRBJ2-1|TRBD2|TRBV3-1/TRBV3-2|once
CASSQGLAGNEQFF
TGTGCCAGCAGCCAGGGACTAGCGGGCAATGAGCAGTTCTTC
>TRBJ1-2|NA|TRBV30|NA
CAWSLWARVVSYTF
TGTGCCTGGAGTTTGTGGGCCAGGGTGGTCAGCTACACCTTC
>TRBJ2-7|TRBD2|TRBV11-3|NA
CASSLGGGVYEQYF
TGTGCCAGCAGCTTAGGCGGGGGGGTCTACGAGCAGTACTTC
>TRBJ1-1|NA|TRBV6-5|NA
CASASVETEAFF
TGTGCCAGCGCTTCCGTGGAGACTGAAGCTTTCTTT